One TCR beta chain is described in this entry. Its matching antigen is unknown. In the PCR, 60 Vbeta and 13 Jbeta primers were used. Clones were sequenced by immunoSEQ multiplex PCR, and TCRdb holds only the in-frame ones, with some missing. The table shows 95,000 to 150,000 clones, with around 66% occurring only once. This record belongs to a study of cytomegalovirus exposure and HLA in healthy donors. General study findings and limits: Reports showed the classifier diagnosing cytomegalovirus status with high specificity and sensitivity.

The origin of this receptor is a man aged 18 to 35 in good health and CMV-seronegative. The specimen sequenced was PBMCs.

The CDR3 sequence is CASEDRGLLDEKLFF. In nucleotides, the CDR3 is TGTGCCAGCGAGGACAGGGGGCTTTTGGATGAAAAACTGTTTTTT. The genes are TRBV28 and TRBJ1-4; 11 bases match TRBD1. The germline V gene has CDR1 MDHEN and CDR2 SYDVKM. The V gene end was trimmed by 8 bases and the J gene end by 6 bases; junction bases not matched to a gene: 8. The CDR3 runs 15 residues.